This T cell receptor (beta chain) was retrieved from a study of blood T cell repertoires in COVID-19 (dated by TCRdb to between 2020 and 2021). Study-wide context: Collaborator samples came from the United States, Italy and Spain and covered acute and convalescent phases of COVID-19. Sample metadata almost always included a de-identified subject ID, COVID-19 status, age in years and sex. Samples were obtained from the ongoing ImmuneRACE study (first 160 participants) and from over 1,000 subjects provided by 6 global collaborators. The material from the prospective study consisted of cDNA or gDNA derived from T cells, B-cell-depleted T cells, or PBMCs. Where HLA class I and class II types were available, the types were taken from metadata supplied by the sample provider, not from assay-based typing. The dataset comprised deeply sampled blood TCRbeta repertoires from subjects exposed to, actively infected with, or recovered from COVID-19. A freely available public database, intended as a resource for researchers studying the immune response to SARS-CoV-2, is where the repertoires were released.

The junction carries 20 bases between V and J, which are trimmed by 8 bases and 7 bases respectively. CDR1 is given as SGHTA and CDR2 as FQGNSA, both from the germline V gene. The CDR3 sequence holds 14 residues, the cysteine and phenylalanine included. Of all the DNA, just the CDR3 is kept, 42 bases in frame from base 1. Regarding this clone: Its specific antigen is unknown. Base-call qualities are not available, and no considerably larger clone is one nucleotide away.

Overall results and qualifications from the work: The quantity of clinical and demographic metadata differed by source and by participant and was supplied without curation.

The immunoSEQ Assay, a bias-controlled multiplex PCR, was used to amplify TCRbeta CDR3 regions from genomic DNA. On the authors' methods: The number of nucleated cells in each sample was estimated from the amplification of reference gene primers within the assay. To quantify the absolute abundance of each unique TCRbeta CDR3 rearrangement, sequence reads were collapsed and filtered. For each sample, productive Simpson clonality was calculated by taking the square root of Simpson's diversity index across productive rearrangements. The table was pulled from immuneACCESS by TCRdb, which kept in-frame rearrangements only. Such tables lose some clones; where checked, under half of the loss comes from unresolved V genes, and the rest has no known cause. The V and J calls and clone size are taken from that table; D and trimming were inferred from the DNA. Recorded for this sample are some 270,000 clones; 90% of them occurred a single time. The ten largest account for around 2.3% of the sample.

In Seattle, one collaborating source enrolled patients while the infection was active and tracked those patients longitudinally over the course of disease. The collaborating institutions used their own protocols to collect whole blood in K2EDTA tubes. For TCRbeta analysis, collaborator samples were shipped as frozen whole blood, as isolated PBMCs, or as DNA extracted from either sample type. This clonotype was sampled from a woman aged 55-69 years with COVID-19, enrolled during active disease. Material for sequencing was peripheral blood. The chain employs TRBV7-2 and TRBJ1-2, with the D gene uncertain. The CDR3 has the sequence CASARTSGEGGYTF. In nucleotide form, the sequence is TGTGCCAGCGCTAGGACTTCCGGCGAGGGTGGCTACACCTTC.